Listed below are T cell receptor beta chains from one sample, sequenced in a study of cytomegalovirus exposure and HLA in healthy donors. The data were produced by immunoSEQ multiplex PCR, yet TCRdb's version contains in-frame clones alone and is incomplete. This table has around 150,000 clones, roughly 92% appearing once. The source material was PBMCs. Source of these receptors: a man aged 18 to 35 in good health and CMV-seronegative. Each CDR3 is given with its conserved first and last residue. Fields, in order: D gene, J gene, clone size, V gene, CDR3 DNA, CDR3 protein. D genes are given only for firm matches. Size tells how often a clone was seen (once, few, many) or the class of an expanded clone, and some rows leave it out.

TRBD2,TRBJ2-1,NA,TRBV5-1,TGCGCCAGCAGCACTAGCGGGGGCTACAATGAGCAGTTCTTC,CASSTSGGYNEQFF
NA,TRBJ2-1,NA,TRBV7-9,TGTGCCAGCAGCCTACAGGTTTACAATGAGCAGTTCTTC,CASSLQVYNEQFF
NA,TRBJ1-3,NA,TRBV10-3,TGTGCCATGGGTGCAGGTCTGAGCGGGATATATTTT,CAMGAGLSGIYF
NA,TRBJ1-6,NA,TRBV9,TGTGCCAGCAGCGTAAGCAGGGCGGATTCACCCCTCCACTTT,CASSVSRADSPLHF
NA,TRBJ1-5,NA,TRBV7-9,TGTGCCAGCAGCTTAGGCTCGCGGCCCCAGCATTTT,CASSLGSRPQHF
TRBD1,TRBJ2-7,NA,TRBV5-1,TGCGCCAGCAGACAACCGGGACAGGGGATCTTTTCCTACGAGCAGTACTTC,CASRQPGQGIFSYEQYF
TRBD2,TRBJ2-1,NA,TRBV5-4,TGTGCCAGCAGCTTGGGAGCGGGAAGCTCCTACAATGAGCAGTTCTTC,CASSLGAGSSYNEQFF
NA,TRBJ2-3,NA,TRBV5-6,TGTGCCAGCAGCCCATTGACTAGTGGATACACAGATACGCAGTATTTT,CASSPLTSGYTDTQYF
NA,TRBJ2-6,NA,TRBV5-1,TGCGCCAGCAGCTTGGGAGGGACTGGGGCCAACGTCCTGACTTTC,CASSLGGTGANVLTF
NA,TRBJ1-5,NA,TRBV6-6,TGTGCCAGCAGTTACGGTGCGCAGCCCCAGCATTTT,CASSYGAQPQHF
NA,TRBJ1-2,once,TRBV6-1,TGTGCCAGCAGTGAACTTGGGGGGATAAATGGCTACACCTTC,CASSELGGINGYTF
NA,TRBJ2-1,NA,TRBV20-1,TGCAGTGCTAGTTTCGACAATGAGCAGTTCTTC,CSASFDNEQFF
TRBD2,TRBJ2-1,NA,TRBV2,TGTGCCAGCAGTGATCCGGGGCGACTAGCGGATTACAATGAGCAGTTCTTC,CASSDPGRLADYNEQFF
NA,TRBJ1-5,NA,TRBV10-3,TGTGCCATCAGTGACGGGGGGGGTCAGCCCCAGCATTTT,CAISDGGGQPQHF
TRBD2,TRBJ2-1,NA,TRBV6-5,TGTGCCAGCAGTTACGCACTAGCGGGGGAGTACAATGAGCAGTTCTTC,CASSYALAGEYNEQFF
TRBD2,TRBJ2-3,NA,TRBV9,TGTGCCAGCTCCTTAGCGGGGGGTTCAGATACGCAGTATTTT,CASSLAGGSDTQYF
NA,TRBJ2-2,NA,TRBV5-1,TGCGCCAGCAGCTGGAGGGGTACAGGGGCCGGGAACACCGGGGAGCTGTTTTTT,CASSWRGTGAGNTGELFF
TRBD1,TRBJ1-1,NA,TRBV19,TGTGCCAGTAGTATCCGACAGGGTGGCACTGAAGCTTTCTTT,CASSIRQGGTEAFF
NA,TRBJ1-4,once,TRBV18,TGTGCCAGCTCACCATTGGGGCCAACTAATGAAAAACTGTTTTTT,CASSPLGPTNEKLFF
NA,TRBJ1-2,once,TRBV2,TGTGCCAGCAGTGAAACAGCTAACTATGGCTACACCTTC,CASSETANYGYTF
TRBD1,TRBJ2-5,NA,TRBV5-6,TGTGCCAGCAGCAAGGGGACAGGGGTTAATATTGTAGAGACCCAGTACTTC,CASSKGTGVNIVETQYF
TRBD1,TRBJ2-3,NA,TRBV5-6,TGTGCCAGCAGGAGGCCGGGACAGGGGAGAGATACGCAGTATTTT,CASRRPGQGRDTQYF
NA,TRBJ2-3,NA,TRBV19,TGTGCCAGTGGGGTACTAACGGGGGGCACAGATACGCAGTATTTT,CASGVLTGGTDTQYF
NA,TRBJ2-5,NA,TRBV9,TGTGCCAGCAGCGCGGGGTCCCCGGTCGGAGAGACCCAGTACTTC,CASSAGSPVGETQYF
NA,TRBJ2-1,NA,TRBV7-2,TGTGCCAGCAGCGACCCTGGCGGGACGGGCTACAATGAGCAGTTCTTC,CASSDPGGTGYNEQFF
NA,TRBJ1-1,NA,TRBV7-9,TGTGCCAGCAGCTCCCCGGGGGAAAACCCTATGAACACTGAAGCTTTCTTT,CASSSPGENPMNTEAFF
NA,TRBJ2-1,once,TRBV5-1,TGCGCCAGCAGCTTGGGATCTACAGGGCAGGGGCTGTTCTTC,CASSLGSTGQGLFF
NA,TRBJ1-1,NA,TRBV5-3,TGTGCCAGAAGCTTGGGGGCAAATTTTGAAGCTTTCTTT,CARSLGANFEAFF
NA,TRBJ2-3,NA,TRBV9,TGTGCCAGCAGCGGCAGGGACTCTAGCACAGATACGCAGTATTTT,CASSGRDSSTDTQYF
NA,TRBJ2-1,NA,TRBV2,TGTGCCAGCAGTGGGTTTAGCGCAAGCTCCTACAATGAGCAGTTCTTC,CASSGFSASSYNEQFF
TRBD2,TRBJ2-7,NA,TRBV6-1,TGTGCCAGCACTCCGGGACTAGCGGACCCCTACGAGCAGTACTTC,CASTPGLADPYEQYF
TRBD1,TRBJ1-5,NA,TRBV19,TGTGCCAGTAGTACACAGGACAGGGGCAATCAGCCCCAGCATTTT,CASSTQDRGNQPQHF
TRBD2,TRBJ2-1,NA,TRBV28,TGTGCCAGCAGCCCCCTGAGTTCGGGACTAGCGGCCCTCGCCACCCACAATGAGCAGTTCTTC,CASSPLSSGLAALATHNEQFF
NA,TRBJ1-6,few,TRBV27,TGTGCCAGCAGTGAGCTTAATTCACCCCTCCACTTT,CASSELNSPLHF
TRBD2,TRBJ2-7,NA,TRBV11-2,TGTGCCAGCAGCGATCCCCTAGCGGGGTTCTCCTACGAGCAGTACTTC,CASSDPLAGFSYEQYF
NA,TRBJ2-1,NA,TRBV30,TGTGCCTGGAGTGTACAGGTTGAGCAGTTCTTC,CAWSVQVEQFF
NA,TRBJ2-7,NA,TRBV29-1,TGCAGCGTTGTTCCCGGCGGGGCCTACGAGCAGTACTTC,CSVVPGGAYEQYF
TRBD1,TRBJ2-5,NA,TRBV5-1,TGCGCCAGCAGGAGGACAGGGAAACAAGAGACCCAGTACTTC,CASRRTGKQETQYF
TRBD1,TRBJ2-5,NA,TRBV5-6,TGTGCCAGCAGCTTGGGGACAGGACAGACTCAAGAGACCCAGTACTTC,CASSLGTGQTQETQYF
TRBD1,TRBJ1-2,NA,TRBV9,TGTGCCAGCAGCGTAAGCAGGGGGCTTAACTATGGCTACACCTTC,CASSVSRGLNYGYTF
NA,TRBJ1-5,NA,TRBV18,TGTGCCAGCTCACCACGGGAGGGCAATCAGCCCCAGCATTTT,CASSPREGNQPQHF
TRBD1,TRBJ1-2,NA,TRBV27,TGTGCCAGCAGCAACACCCAGGGGGCGCGGGGCTACACCTTC,CASSNTQGARGYTF
TRBD1,TRBJ2-7,NA,TRBV30,TGTGCCTGGAAGCCGGTCGGGACAGGGGTGTACGAGCAGTACTTC,CAWKPVGTGVYEQYF
TRBD1,TRBJ1-1,NA,TRBV11-2,TGTGCCAGCAGCTTAGTAGAACAGGGGAGGACTGAAGCTTTCTTT,CASSLVEQGRTEAFF
TRBD1,TRBJ1-6,NA,TRBV27,TGTGCCAGCAGTTCGACAGGGGGAAATAATTCACCCCTCCACTTT,CASSSTGGNNSPLHF
NA,TRBJ1-3,NA,TRBV30,TGTGCCGGAACTAGAGACTCTGGAAACACCATATATTTT,CAGTRDSGNTIYF
NA,TRBJ2-1,NA,TRBV6-1,TGTGCCAGCAGCCCCTCTCCTCTGCTAGAATTGTTCTTC,CASSPSPLLELFF
NA,TRBJ1-2,NA,TRBV19,TGTGCCAGTAGGTCTCCAGGGGAGGGCTATGGCTACACCTTC,CASRSPGEGYGYTF